The rows below give T cell receptor beta chains drawn from one sample of a study of tumour-infiltrating T cells in Burkitt lymphoma. Only in-frame clones appear in the TCRdb table, and some are missing; sequencing was by immunoSEQ multiplex PCR. Of roughly 670 clones listed, roughly 12% were seen once; the top ten hold around an eighth. The specimen was tumor tissue. The source of these receptors is a human donor with Burkitt lymphoma. Each CDR3 is given with its conserved first and last residue. The D gene is left open where the match is weak. The listing skips clone size in some rows; elsewhere it reads once, few, many or a size class.

>few|.|TRBV4-3|TRBJ1-1
TGCGCCAGCAGCCTCGGACCTCAGATTGAAGCTTTCTTT
CASSLGPQIEAFF
>few|.|TRBV30|TRBJ1-1
TGTGCCTTGAAATGGGAGGGAGGAACTGAAGCTTTCTTT
CALKWEGGTEAFF
>few|.|TRBV19|TRBJ1-1
TGTGCCAGTAGTACCGCACCCCGCCAGGGTGTAATCTCTGAAGCTTTCTTT
CASSTAPRQGVISEAFF
>.|.|TRBV25-1|TRBJ2-7
TGTGCCAGCAGTGAACCGGGTTTAGGAGCCTACGAGCAGTACTTC
CASSEPGLGAYEQYF
>few|.|TRBV6-5|TRBJ2-3
TGTGCCAGCAGTTACGACGGGGGAGCAGATACGCAGTATTTT
CASSYDGGADTQYF
>few|TRBD1|TRBV11-2|TRBJ1-6
TGTGCCAGCAGCCCACGGACAGGGAATTCACCCCTCCACTTT
CASSPRTGNSPLHF
>.|.|TRBV27|TRBJ2-1
TGTGCCAGCAGTTTATTCGGTGCCAACTCCTACAATGAGCAGTTCTTC
CASSLFGANSYNEQFF